The 31 T cell receptor beta chains in this list originate from one sample, sequenced in a study of glioma-infiltrating T cells. TCR alpha and beta CDR3 regions were amplified from RNA using iRepertoire nested multiplex PCR. TCRdb re-derived calls from the multiplex PCR reads in MiXCR, one entry per CDR3 protein. The table records approximately 110,000 distinct CDR3 sequences, roughly 23% of them present only once. Sequencing used glioma tissue, nonneoplastic brain tissue, or PBMCs (not recorded which). The receptors originated from a human donor with low-grade glioma or glioblastoma, undergoing nonglioma brain surgery, or in good health (not recorded which).

This clonotype was recorded at least ten times. The rearrangement links TRBV4-3 to TRBJ2-1, with a tentative D call TRBD2 (6 bases). Trimming took 0 bases from V and 7 from J, leaving 13 bases between them. The CDR3 contains 15 residues. CDR1 and CDR2 (germline): LGHNA, YSLEER. CDR3 amino acids: CASSQDRAGFNEQFF. The CDR3 coding sequence is TGCGCCAGCAGCCAAGATCGCGCGGGATTTAATGAGCAGTTCTTC.

This clonotype was found many times. The chain has TRBV27 and TRBJ1-2; the D is unclear. The ends were cut back, 6 bases at V and 8 bases at J, with 16 bases in the middle. This CDR3 is 13 amino acids long. CDR1 is MNHEY and CDR2 is SMNVEV in the germline V gene (reference sequence). In DNA form, the CDR3 reads TGTGCCAGCAGCCCCCTCCGGCCGGGAGGCTACACCTTC. Protein sequence: CASSPLRPGGYTF.

This clonotype has a count of ten or more. The chain uses TRBV25-1 and TRBJ1-1; the D gene is possibly TRBD1 (5 bases). V gave up 8 bases and J gave up 0 bases, with 10 bases separating them. The CDR3 covers 13 residues. Germline CDR1 and CDR2: MGHDK and SYGVNS. The CDR3 DNA sequence: TGTGCCAGCCGGGGACTACTGAACACTGAAGCTTTCTTT. It is translated as CASRGLLNTEAFF.

This clonotype was counted at least ten times. The chain combines TRBV2 with TRBJ2-1, with no clear D. The CDR3 contains 12 residues. Germline-derived CDR1 and CDR2 are SNHLY and FYNNEI. Trimming stripped 3 bases from V and 4 bases from J, with 4 bases between. The CDR3 DNA sequence: TGTGCCAGCAGTGACGGATACAATGAGCAGTTCTTC. Its translation is CASSDGYNEQFF.

Concerning this clonotype: The junction shows a germline mismatch at one end, possibly a read error. The genes are TRBV27 and TRBJ1-2; 8 nucleotides match TRBD1. The germline gives CDR1 MNHEY, CDR2 SMNVEV (reference sequence). The CDR3 length is 14 residues. The DNA of the CDR3 is TGTGCCAGCAGAGCCGGACAGGGTTACTATGGCTGCACCTTC. As protein: CASRAGQGYYGCTF.

This clonotype was seen repeatedly, ten times or more. The chain couples TRBV28 to TRBJ2-4, with unresolved D. V dropped 3 bases and J dropped 8 bases, with 8 bases sitting between them. Germline V gene data show CDR1 as MDHEN and CDR2 as SYDVKM. This CDR3 is 12 amino acids long. CDR3 DNA sequence: TGTGCCAGCAGTTTCTTTGAGGACATTCAGTACTTC. Residues: CASSFFEDIQYF.

There are many counts of this clonotype. V gene TRBV6-1 combines with J gene TRBJ2-3, with D perhaps matching TRBD2 (6 bases). The CDR3 contains 12 residues. Looked up from germline, CDR1 is MNHNS and CDR2 is SASEGT. V was clipped by 6 bases and J by 6 bases, with 10 bases between them. The CDR3 nucleotides read TGTGCCAGCAGCCGCAGCGGGGATACGCAGTATTTT. This gives the protein CASSRSGDTQYF.

The chain is built from TRBV5-6 and TRBJ1-2; weak D call: TRBD1 (6 bases). Germline lookup yields CDR1 SGHDT and CDR2 YYEEEE. With 3 bases removed from V and 4 bases from J, the gap between germline ends came to 19 bases. The CDR3 runs to 16 residues. The CDR3 DNA reads TGTGCCAGCAGCTGGGCGAGGACAGCCGTAGTCTATGGCTACACCTTC. It specifies CASSWARTAVVYGYTF.

This clonotype was seen more than once but under ten times. The chain uses TRBV30 and TRBJ2-2; 7 bases fit TRBD1. The germline V gene encodes CDR1 GTSNPN and CDR2 SVGIG (reference sequence). V gave up 4 bases and J gave up 1 base; unmatched junction bases: 3. The CDR3 is 14 amino acids. CDR3 residues: CAWTGQKNTGELFF. Here the CDR3 DNA reads TGTGCCTGGACGGGACAGAAGAACACCGGGGAGCTGTTTTTT.

This clonotype was observed many times. The CDR3 sequence is CASSPGRGKDTDTQYF. The CDR3, as DNA: TGTGCCAGCAGCCCCGGAAGGGGTAAGGACACAGATACGCAGTATTTT. V gene TRBV28 combines with J gene TRBJ2-3, with TRBD1 as a possible D gene (5 bases). This CDR3 comprises 16 residues. V was shortened by 6 bases and J by 2 bases, with 18 bases between the two germline ends. Germline loops: CDR1 MDHEN, CDR2 SYDVKM.

This clonotype was seen at least ten times. This chain links TRBV6-4 with TRBJ2-3; 8 bases align to TRBD2. The germline V gene has CDR1 MRHNA and CDR2 SNTAGT. Trimming removed 4 bases from V and 9 bases from J; junction bases left unmatched: 15. CDR3 length: 16 amino acids. The CDR3 protein is CASSVVPGLVSGTQYF. DNA of the CDR3: TGTGCCAGCAGTGTGGTACCGGGACTAGTGTCTGGCACGCAGTATTTT.

This clonotype has at least ten counts. The chain employs TRBV6-1 and TRBJ2-7; D remains ambiguous. Between the trimmed V and J ends, which lost 5 bases and 3 bases, there was a span of 17 bases. This CDR3 has 15 residues. Germline assignment: CDR1 MNHNS and CDR2 SASEGT. CDR3 sequence reads: CASSYSPFSRYEQYF. For the CDR3, the DNA is TGTGCCAGCAGTTATTCCCCGTTTAGCCGCTACGAGCAGTACTTC.

This clonotype was recorded at least ten times. CDR3 sequence reads: CASSPGLGYNEQFF. In DNA form, the CDR3 reads TGTGCCAGCAGCCCGGGACTAGGGTACAATGAGCAGTTCTTC. The gene calls are TRBV12-3 or TRBV12-4 and TRBJ2-1; 8 bases map to TRBD2. The CDR3 runs 14 residues. The V gene end was trimmed by 6 bases and the J gene end by 4 bases; junction bases not matched to a gene: 5.

This clonotype has ten or more counts. The J gene is TRBJ2-2, the V gene TRBV20-1, with unresolved D. The CDR3 loop spans 16 amino acids. V lost 5 bases, J lost 6 bases, and 22 bases lay in between. Germline V gives CDR1 DFQATT, CDR2 SNEGSKA (reference sequence). CDR3 in DNA: TGCAGTGCTCTACCCTTACGCGCCGTATTATCCGGGGAGCTGTTTTTT. Translating gives CSALPLRAVLSGELFF.

In this sample, this clonotype turned up many times. The rearrangement uses TRBV15 and TRBJ1-5; the D is unclear. V was pared by 0 bases and J by 3 bases, with 12 bases between. The CDR3 consists of 16 residues. Germline loops: CDR1 LNHNV, CDR2 YYDKDF (reference sequence). CDR3 region: CATSRDLGSNNQPQHF. CDR3 bases: TGTGCCACCAGCAGAGATCTAGGGAGTAACAATCAGCCCCAGCATTTT.

In this sample, this clonotype turned up many times. This chain uses TRBV4-1 with TRBJ2-4; no clear D gene. The V end lost 1 base, the J end lost 6 bases, and 16 bases lay between the germline ends. The CDR3 covers 16 residues. Germline assignment: CDR1 MGHRA and CDR2 YSYEKL. For the CDR3, the DNA is TGCGCCAGCAGCCAAGTTGTCGAGCTAGACACAAACATTCAGTACTTC. Amino acid sequence: CASSQVVELDTNIQYF.

Comment on this clonotype: A much larger clone is a single base away; this may be a read error. This chain joins TRBV6-4 and TRBJ2-2, with no clear D. CDR1 and CDR2 from the germline V gene are MRHNA and SNTAGT. The CDR3 contains 14 residues. CDR3 bases: TGTGCCTGCAGTGTTAGTCCTAACACCGGGGAGCTGTTTTTT. Encoded protein: CACSVSPNTGELFF.

Concerning this clonotype itself: Since a much larger clone is just one base distant, this may be a read error. This chain links TRBV27 with TRBJ2-4, with 9 bases identical to TRBD2. The germline CDR1 and CDR2 sequences are MNHEY and SMNVEV (reference sequence). The CDR3 extends over 16 amino acids. CDR3 coding DNA: TGTACCAGCAGCCCCGGGACTAGCCTAGCCAAAAACATTCAGTACTTC. Amino acids: CTSSPGTSLAKNIQYF.

This clonotype was detected many times. The rearrangement joins TRBV3-1 to TRBJ2-7; D uncertain. The V gene's germline CDR1 is LGHDT and CDR2 YNNKEL (reference sequence). CDR3 length equals 15 residues. V was pared by 0 bases and J by 1 base, with 10 bases between. The CDR3 nucleotides are TGTGCCAGCAGCCAAGACCGACGGTATTCCTACGAGCAGTACTTC. Translation: CASSQDRRYSYEQYF.

There are many counts of this clonotype. The gene calls are TRBV19 and TRBJ1-4, with TRBD1 matching 7 bases. The V segment lost 0 bases and the J segment 4 bases; nucleotides outside the gene matches: 2. This CDR3 is built from 15 residues. Germline CDR1 and CDR2: LNHDA and SQIVND (reference sequence). For the CDR3, the DNA is TGTGCCAGTAGTATAGATGGGACAGTTAATGAAAAACTGTTTTTT. Its protein is CASSIDGTVNEKLFF.

In this sample, this clonotype turned up many times. Given a much more abundant clone one base away, this may be a read error. This chain connects TRBV28 to TRBJ1-5, with D uncertain. The V end was cut by 5 bases, the J end by 10 bases, with 9 bases between. This CDR3 spans 11 amino acids. Germline V gives CDR1 MDHEN, CDR2 SYDVKM. The CDR3 region has the DNA TGTGCCAGCAGTGCAAGGTCCCCCCAGCATTTT. Its translation: CASSARSPQHF.

Details on this clonotype: A much larger clone lies one base from this, so it may be a read error. This sequence joins TRBV7-2 and TRBJ1-6; D may be TRBD1 (6 bases). The V gene's germline CDR1 is SGHTA and CDR2 FQGNSA. This CDR3 is built from 13 residues. The CDR3 reads CAGSFYRDNSLHF. As DNA, the CDR3 is TGTGCCGGCAGCTTTTACAGGGACAATTCCCTCCACTTT.

This clonotype has a count of ten or more. The rearrangement links TRBV20-1 to TRBJ2-5; maybe TRBD2 (6 bases). V lost 0 bases and J 3 bases, leaving 8 bases between the germline ends. Per germline, CDR1 DFQATT and CDR2 SNEGSKA (reference sequence). The CDR3 extends over 13 amino acids. CDR3 DNA sequence: TGCAGTGCTAGAGAGGCTAGCGAAGAGACCCAGTACTTC. Protein: CSAREASEETQYF.

This clonotype was recorded at least ten times. The chain links TRBV7-6 to TRBJ2-5; D is unresolved. Germline assignment: CDR1 SGHVS and CDR2 FNYEAQ. V was pared by 0 bases and J by 5 bases, with 4 bases between. This CDR3 has 12 residues. The CDR3: CASSLAPETQYF. CDR3 sequence (DNA): TGTGCCAGCAGCTTAGCACCCGAGACCCAGTACTTC. Full variable domain (rest looked up from reference TRBV7-6 and TRBJ2-5): GAGVSQSPRYKVTKRGQDVALRCDPISGHVSLYWYRQALGQGPEFLTYFNYEAQQDKSGLPNDRFSAERPEGSISTLTIQRTEQRDSAMYRCASSLAPETQYFGPGTRLLVL.

This clonotype was counted at least ten times. CDR3 sequence (DNA): TGTGCCACCAGCAGGCCAGGGGGCACTGAAGCTTTCTTT. Encoded protein: CATSRPGGTEAFF. V is TRBV15 and J is TRBJ1-1; 7 nucleotides match TRBD1. V shed 3 bases, J shed 4 bases, and the junction held 2 bases outside the gene matches. The CDR3 totals 13 residues. The germline V gene encodes CDR1 LNHNV and CDR2 YYDKDF (reference sequence). Full variable domain (remainder filled in from reference TRBV15 and TRBJ1-1): DAMVIQNPRYQVTQFGKPVTLSCSQTLNHNVMYWYQQKSSQAPKLLFHYYDKDFNNEADTPDNFQSRRPNTSFCFLDIRSPGLGDTAMYLCATSRPGGTEAFFGQGTRLTVV.

For this clonotype: A much larger clone sits a single nucleotide away, making a read error possible. The CDR3 DNA follows: TGTGCCAGCTCATCGAGACAGAACCCCTACGAGCAGTACTTC. It specifies CASSSRQNPYEQYF. The rearrangement links TRBV18 to TRBJ2-7, with D perhaps TRBD1 (5 bases). This CDR3 comprises 14 residues. Germline CDR1 is KGHSH and CDR2 is LQKENI. V lost 5 bases and J 2 bases, leaving 13 bases between the germline ends.

This clonotype showed up many times. This chain connects TRBV6-1 to TRBJ2-1; a weak D match, TRBD2 (5 bases). This CDR3 comprises 11 residues. V gave up 6 bases and J gave up 10 bases, with 10 bases separating them. CDR1 and CDR2 from the germline V gene are MNHNS and SASEGT. The chain's CDR3 is CASSPRLEQFF. The CDR3 coding sequence is TGTGCCAGCAGCCCCAGACTAGAGCAGTTCTTC.

This clonotype was found many times. The rearrangement joins TRBV3-1 to TRBJ2-3; D gene ambiguous. The germline gives CDR1 LGHDT, CDR2 YNNKEL (reference sequence). Trimming removed 1 base at V and 4 bases at J, with 12 bases between. The CDR3 extends over 15 amino acids. The CDR3 sequence: CASSQVPTTADTQYF. For the CDR3, the DNA is TGTGCCAGCAGCCAAGTCCCCACGACCGCAGATACGCAGTATTTT.

This clonotype occurred many times. The chain links TRBV6-1 to TRBJ2-3, with a possible D match to TRBD2 (6 bases). CDR1 and CDR2 from the germline V gene are MNHNS and SASEGT. V was shortened by 5 bases and J by 3 bases, with 18 bases between the two germline ends. The CDR3 extends over 16 amino acids. In nucleotides, the CDR3 is TGTGCCAGCAGTTCCCCCTGGTGGGAGGTGACAGATACGCAGTATTTT. Encoded protein: CASSSPWWEVTDTQYF.

The table lists this clonotype with many counts. The chain couples TRBV24-1 to TRBJ2-1; 7 bases agree with TRBD2. With V trimmed by 4 bases and J by 9 bases, 5 bases remained unmatched. The CDR3 loop spans 13 amino acids. In germline, CDR1 is KGHDR, CDR2 SFDVKD. CDR3 residues: CATSDPTSTEQFF. CDR3 coding DNA: TGTGCCACCAGTGACCCGACTAGCACTGAGCAGTTCTTC.

This clonotype has only a few counts. The CDR3 loop reads CASSSTRQPDTQYF. The CDR3 DNA sequence: TGTGCCAGCAGCTCGACAAGACAGCCAGATACGCAGTATTTT. The chain recombines TRBV11-2 with TRBJ2-3, with D perhaps TRBD1 (5 bases). The CDR3 contains 14 residues. Germline CDR1 SGHAT, CDR2 FQNNGV. V shed 4 bases and J shed 4 bases, with 12 bases lying between them.